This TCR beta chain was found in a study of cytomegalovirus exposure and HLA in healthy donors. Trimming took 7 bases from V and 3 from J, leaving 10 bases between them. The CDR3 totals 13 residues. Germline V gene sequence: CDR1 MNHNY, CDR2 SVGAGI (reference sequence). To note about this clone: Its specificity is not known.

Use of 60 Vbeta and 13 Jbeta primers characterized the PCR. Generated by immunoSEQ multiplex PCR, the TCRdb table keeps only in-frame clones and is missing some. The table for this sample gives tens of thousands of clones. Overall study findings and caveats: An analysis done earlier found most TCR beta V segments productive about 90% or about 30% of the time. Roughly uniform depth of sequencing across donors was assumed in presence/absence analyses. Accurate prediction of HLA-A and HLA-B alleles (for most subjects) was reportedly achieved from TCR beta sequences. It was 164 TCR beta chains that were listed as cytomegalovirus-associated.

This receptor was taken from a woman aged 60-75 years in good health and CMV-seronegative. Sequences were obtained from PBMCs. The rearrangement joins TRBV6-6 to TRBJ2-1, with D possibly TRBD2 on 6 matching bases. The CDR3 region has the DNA TGTGCCAGCAACCCGGAGGGCTACAATGAGCAGTTCTTC. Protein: CASNPEGYNEQFF.